A single sample gave rise to the 5 T cell receptor beta chains below, sequenced in a study of cytomegalovirus exposure and HLA in healthy donors. Vbeta (60) and Jbeta (13) primers were used in the PCR. The assay was immunoSEQ multiplex PCR, and TCRdb's table has in-frame clones only and misses some. The table lists more than 85,000 clones, 60% to 80% of them singletons, with 8.6% in the top ten. Material for sequencing was PBMCs. These receptors originate from a woman between 40 and 50 years old in good health and CMV-seropositive.

The V gene is TRBV5-1, the J gene TRBJ2-1, with D perhaps matching TRBD2 (5 bases). This CDR3 contains 17 residues. Germline V gives CDR1 SGHRS, CDR2 YFSETQ. With 0 bases removed from V and 0 bases from J, the gap between germline ends came to 13 bases. DNA for the CDR3: TGCGCCAGCAGCTTGGATGAAGCGGTGAGCTCCTACAATGAGCAGTTCTTC. Its translation is CASSLDEAVSSYNEQFF.

This clone was seen a single time. This chain uses TRBV2 with TRBJ2-4; 8 nucleotides line up with TRBD2. The CDR3 covers 17 residues. CDR1 and CDR2 from the germline V gene are SNHLY and FYNNEI. Germline trimming cut 6 bases from V and 6 bases from J; bases unmatched to any gene: 16. The CDR3 region has the DNA TGTGCCAGCAGAAGGGGGGGACTAGTCGATGGAGTAAACATTCAGTACTTC. Encoded protein: CASRRGGLVDGVNIQYF.

The genes are TRBV28 and TRBJ2-7; D is uncertain. The CDR3 is 11 amino acids. Germline V lookup: CDR1 MDHEN, CDR2 SYDVKM. V was trimmed by 8 bases and J by 1 base, leaving 6 bases between them. The CDR3, as DNA: TGTGCCAGCGCGTGGTCCTACGAGCAGTACTTC. Encoded protein: CASAWSYEQYF.

This chain joins TRBV7-2 and TRBJ2-7; 7 bases align to TRBD2. V lost 1 base and J lost 3; bases outside the gene matches: 3. Germline CDR1 SGHTA, CDR2 FQGNSA. The CDR3 sequence is 14 residues long. The DNA for the CDR3 is TGTGCCAGCAGCTTAGTTACTAGCGACTACGAGCAGTACTTC. Translation: CASSLVTSDYEQYF.

This sequence joins TRBV5-1 and TRBJ1-1; D gene unclear. V lost 0 bases and J 0 bases, leaving 6 bases between the germline ends. Germline loops: CDR1 SGHRS, CDR2 YFSETQ. This CDR3 comprises 14 residues. The CDR3 sequence is CASSLGAMNTEAFF. In nucleotides, the CDR3 is TGCGCCAGCAGCTTGGGGGCTATGAACACTGAAGCTTTCTTT.